This T cell receptor beta chain was obtained from a study of T and B cells in COVID-19 patients. Regarding the study as a whole: No sequencing was yet done of CD4+, regulatory or CD8+ subsets, or of SARS-CoV-2-responsive or tetramer+ sorted cells. Active COVID-19 showed highly clonal TRB repertoires; recovery showed diversity and richness above healthy donors. Blood from mildly ill patients while symptomatic, and early samples from severe cases, were scarce.

TRB was amplified from about 260-540 ng of blood genomic DNA. This clonotype was seen a handful of times. Its cognate antigen is unknown. This CDR3 has 15 amino acids. Losses at the gene ends were 2 bases for V and 7 bases for J; bases not matched to a gene: 5. Multiplex PCR with BIOMED2 TRB-A/B primer pools amplified TRB rearrangements. TCRdb reprocessed the multiplex PCR reads via MiXCR and lists one record per CDR3 protein. The sample lists roughly 27,000 distinct CDR3 sequences, approximately 32% occurring once. The V and J genes are TRBV12-3 or TRBV12-4 and TRBJ2-2, with TRBD2 identical over 9 bases. The receptor was derived from a human donor who had recovered from COVID-19. Material: blood. CDR3 bases: TGTGCCAGCAGTTTAAGGCTAGCGGGGCTCGGGGAGCTGTTTTTT. Its translation is CASSLRLAGLGELFF.